The following is a T cell receptor (beta chain) sequence with its context. This sample was included in a study of blood T cells in healthy people across ages. Germline values: CDR1 KGHDR, CDR2 SFDVKD. V trimming: 9 bases; J trimming: 2 bases; junction bases outside the gene matches: 3. The length of the CDR3 is 13 residues. Total RNA, at least 6 micrograms per sample, was extracted from PBMCs. The authors ran a second PCR of 7 to 11 cycles using a sample-barcoded 5' primer and a J-beta primer mix. Every sample produced at least 3 million CDR3-containing paired-end reads. TCRdb reanalysed the 5' RACE reads using MiXCR and keeps one entry per CDR3 protein. In the table there are 1,500,000 or so distinct CDR3 sequences, 40% to 45% of which are singletons.

Sequenced material: blood. The origin of this receptor is a woman between 18 and 29 years old in good health. The chain recombines TRBV24-1 with TRBJ2-5; 9 bases map to TRBD1. This CDR3 reads CATGQGSQETQYF. The CDR3 DNA is TGTGCCACCGGACAGGGGAGTCAAGAGACCCAGTACTTC.